Below, 30 T cell receptor beta chains from the same sample are listed, as sequenced in a study of OX40 agonist ivuxolimab in advanced cancers. The protocol was immunoSEQ multiplex PCR, while the TCRdb copy is restricted to in-frame clones and leaves out a portion. The data hold about 28,000 clones, with less than 80% observed a single time. Sequenced here: CD4+ or CD8+ T cells sorted from blood, sampled in a trial of the OX40 agonist ivuxolimab. All receptors come from an adult with an advanced solid tumor such as melanoma, head and neck, liver or kidney cancer.

This chain connects TRBV27 to TRBJ2-7, with 7 positions matching TRBD2. V gave up 3 bases and J gave up 2 bases; unmatched junction bases: 1. The CDR3 length is 13 residues. CDR1 MNHEY and CDR2 SMNVEV come from the germline V gene (reference sequence). The CDR3 protein is CASSFGLAYEQYF. In DNA form, the CDR3 reads TGTGCCAGCAGTTTTGGACTAGCCTACGAGCAGTACTTC.

The chain has TRBV28 and TRBJ1-4; D is unresolved. The CDR3 spans 16 residues. Trimming cost V 6 bases and J 7 bases, with 21 bases left between them. Germline lookup yields CDR1 MDHEN and CDR2 SYDVKM. CDR3 residues: CASRDLAEVLGEKLFF. The CDR3 DNA is TGTGCCAGCAGGGACCTGGCCGAGGTTTTGGGTGAAAAACTGTTTTTT.

This clone was recorded a few times. The J gene is TRBJ2-2, the V gene TRBV29-1, with a tentative D call TRBD1 (6 bases). Per germline, CDR1 SQVTM and CDR2 ANQGSEA. The CDR3 has 13 residues. The germline V and J ends were trimmed by 0 bases and 4 bases, with 6 bases remaining between them. The CDR3 DNA is TGCAGCGTTGAAGAAGGGGGCACCGGGGAGCTGTTTTTT. This translates into CSVEEGGTGELFF.

This chain connects TRBV13 to TRBJ2-3; the D is unclear. With 5 bases removed from V and 5 bases from J, the gap between germline ends came to 8 bases. There are 12 residues in the CDR3. Looked up from germline, CDR1 is PRHDT and CDR2 is FYEKMQ (reference sequence). This CDR3 reads CASSLLKDTQYF. CDR3 DNA sequence: TGTGCCAGCAGCCTGTTGAAAGATACGCAGTATTTT. The entire variable domain, with the rest obtained from reference TRBV13 and TRBJ2-3, is as follows: AAGVIQSPRHLIKEKRETATLKCYPIPRHDTVYWYQQGPGQDPQFLISFYEKMQSDKGSIPDRFSAQQFSDYHSELNMSSLELGDSALYFCASSLLKDTQYFGPGTRLTVL.

This clone was observed a single time. The chain joins TRBV19 to TRBJ2-2, with 7 bases matching TRBD1. The germline V gene has CDR1 LNHDA and CDR2 SQIVND (reference sequence). This CDR3 contains 18 residues. After removal of 0 bases from V and 1 base from J, the junction contained 8 bases not matched to a gene. CDR3 nucleotides: TGTGCCAGTAGTATAGATCTGCTGGGGACAGAGAACACCGGGGAGCTGTTTTTT. Translated, it gives CASSIDLLGTENTGELFF.

This rearrangement joins TRBV29-1 to TRBJ2-7; 7 bases agree with TRBD1. This CDR3 is 13 amino acids long. Germline CDR1 is SQVTM and CDR2 is ANQGSEA. The V gene end was trimmed by 6 bases and the J gene end by 3 bases; junction bases not matched to a gene: 8. For the CDR3, the DNA is TGCAGCGTCGCTACAGGGGAAAGCTACGAGCAGTACTTC. This sequence encodes CSVATGESYEQYF.

The chain combines TRBV29-1 with TRBJ2-1; the match to TRBD2 covers 8 bases. The V gene's germline CDR1 is SQVTM and CDR2 ANQGSEA. This CDR3 has 15 residues. The ends lost 6 bases at V and 3 bases at J; junction bases unmatched: 10. CDR3 DNA: TGCAGCGTCCTGGGTTCCGGGACTAGCTACAATGAGCAGTTCTTC. This gives the protein CSVLGSGTSYNEQFF.

The V and J genes are TRBV5-1 and TRBJ2-2; TRBD2 might be the D (5 bases). V lost 2 bases, J lost 7 bases, and 12 bases lay in between. Germline V gives CDR1 SGHRS, CDR2 YFSETQ. The CDR3 spans 14 residues. In nucleotides, the CDR3 is TGCGCCAGCAGCTTCATCAAGGCGGGCGGGGAGCTGTTTTTT. As protein: CASSFIKAGGELFF.

This clone was seen just once. The chain is built from TRBV2 and TRBJ2-7, with 8 nucleotides matching TRBD1. CDR3 size: 13 residues. Germline-derived CDR1 and CDR2 are SNHLY and FYNNEI. The J segment lost 4 bases and the V segment lost 4 bases, leaving 3 bases of the junction unmatched. The CDR3 reads CASSGQGRYEQYF. The CDR3 nucleotides read TGTGCCAGCAGTGGACAGGGGAGGTACGAGCAGTACTTC.

This clone has more than one count but fewer than ten. The rearrangement joins TRBV4-2 to TRBJ1-3, with 7 nucleotides matching TRBD1. Unmatched junction bases numbered 8, after V lost 3 bases and J lost 3 bases. The germline V gene encodes CDR1 LGHNA and CDR2 YNFKEQ. The CDR3 length is 16 residues. The CDR3 here is CASSQDRTGYGNTIYF. The CDR3 DNA is TGTGCCAGCAGCCAGGACAGGACAGGCTATGGAAACACCATATATTTT.

This sequence joins TRBV4-1 and TRBJ1-5; D call uncertain. CDR1 MGHRA and CDR2 YSYEKL come from the germline V gene. The CDR3 totals 15 residues. V was shortened by 4 bases and J by 0 bases, with 10 bases between the two germline ends. In DNA, the CDR3 is TGCGCCAGCAGCCTTTCGAAATCTAGCAATCAGCCCCAGCATTTT. Translation: CASSLSKSSNQPQHF.

The V gene is TRBV2, the J gene TRBJ2-2, with TRBD1 identical over 8 bases. Germline V gene data show CDR1 as SNHLY and CDR2 as FYNNEI. V was clipped by 8 bases and J by 1 base; unmatched bases: 6. The CDR3 contains 15 residues. For the CDR3, the DNA is TGTGCCAGCGTTTGGACAGGGCTGAACACCGGGGAGCTGTTTTTT. Translated: CASVWTGLNTGELFF. The variable domain in full, completed from reference TRBV2 and TRBJ2-2, reads EPEVTQTPSHQVTQMGQEVILRCVPISNHLYFYWYRQILGQKVEFLVSFYNNEISEKSEIFDDQFSVERPDGSNFTLKIRSTKLEDSAMYFCASVWTGLNTGELFFGEGSRLTVL.

The gene calls are TRBV11-3 and TRBJ2-3; D is unresolved. Trimming took 5 bases from V and 5 from J, leaving 14 bases between them. CDR3 length: 14 residues. Germline assignment: CDR1 SGHNT and CDR2 YENEEA. CDR3 DNA sequence: TGTGCCAGCAGCCCAGACACGGGTCGAGATACGCAGTATTTT. Encoded protein: CASSPDTGRDTQYF.

This rearrangement joins TRBV28 to TRBJ2-2; 14 bases align to TRBD2. The germline gives CDR1 MDHEN, CDR2 SYDVKM. The V gene end was trimmed by 2 bases and the J gene end by 5 bases; junction bases not matched to a gene: 7. The CDR3 loop spans 18 amino acids. DNA of the CDR3: TGTGCCAGCAGTTTACCCCACGGACTAGCGGGAGGTACCGGGGAGCTGTTTTTT. This sequence encodes CASSLPHGLAGGTGELFF.

The chain employs TRBV5-1 and TRBJ1-3; D gene unclear. Germline-derived CDR1 and CDR2 are SGHRS and YFSETQ. This CDR3 has 13 residues. V dropped 7 bases and J dropped 0 bases, with 8 bases sitting between them. The CDR3 DNA reads as TGCGCCAGCCGGGCGAACTCTGGAAACACCATATATTTT. Amino acid sequence: CASRANSGNTIYF.

This CDR3 is CASSYTGTTEQYF. CDR3 in DNA: TGTGCCAGCAGTTACACAGGGACTACCGAGCAGTACTTC. The V gene is TRBV6-5, the J gene TRBJ2-7; weak D call: TRBD2 (7 bases). Germline V gene data show CDR1 as MNHEY and CDR2 as SVGAGI. CDR3 length: 13 amino acids. Trimming left V 2 bases short and J 6 bases short, with 11 bases between.

CDR3 nucleotides: TGTGCCAGCAGTCCAGACAGGGTTTATAATTCACCCCTCCACTTT. Translation: CASSPDRVYNSPLHF. This chain joins TRBV2 and TRBJ1-6, with TRBD1 identical over 7 bases. V shed 5 bases, J shed 4 bases, and the junction held 5 bases outside the gene matches. The CDR3 consists of 15 residues. Germline V gene data show CDR1 as SNHLY and CDR2 as FYNNEI.

A few counts support this clone. The CDR3 region has the DNA TGTGCCATCAGTGACCACATCAAACAGGGCTACGAGCAGTACTTC. It specifies CAISDHIKQGYEQYF. The chain has TRBV10-3 and TRBJ2-7; D perhaps matches TRBD1 (6 bases). The germline gives CDR1 ENHRY, CDR2 SYGVKD. Trimming shortened V by 3 bases and J by 3 bases, and 15 bases separated the two germline ends. The CDR3 is 15 residues long.

This clone was counted only a few times. The CDR3 reads CASSSYRGSNQPQHF. DNA of the CDR3: TGTGCCAGCAGTTCTTACAGGGGGAGCAATCAGCCCCAGCATTTT. The chain carries TRBV6-5 and TRBJ1-5, with 8 bases that match TRBD1. The CDR3 is made up of 15 amino acids. The trim removed 4 bases at V and 1 base at J, leaving 3 bases unmatched. Germline V CDR1 and CDR2: MNHEY, SVGAGI.

V and J are TRBV13 and TRBJ2-5; D possibly corresponds to TRBD2 (5 bases). Between the trimmed V and J ends, which lost 1 base and 5 bases, there was a span of 11 bases. CDR1 and CDR2 from the germline V gene are PRHDT and FYEKMQ (reference sequence). The CDR3 loop spans 14 amino acids. The CDR3 region has the DNA TGTGCCAGCAGCTTAGTGGCGGGTCGGGAGACCCAGTACTTC. This translates into CASSLVAGRETQYF.

This clone was picked up one time. This CDR3 is CASNGRENEKLFF. Written as DNA, the CDR3 is TGTGCCAGCAACGGACGGGAAAATGAAAAACTGTTTTTT. The chain recombines TRBV2 with TRBJ1-4, with D unresolved. Looked up from germline, CDR1 is SNHLY and CDR2 is FYNNEI. V gave up 7 bases and J gave up 5 bases, with 11 bases separating them. The CDR3 spans 13 residues.

This clone was seen a few times. V gene TRBV28 combines with J gene TRBJ2-7, with D possibly matching TRBD1 (5 bases). Between the trimmed V and J ends, which lost 3 bases and 2 bases, there was a span of 14 bases. The CDR3 covers 15 residues. The germline gives CDR1 MDHEN, CDR2 SYDVKM. DNA for the CDR3: TGTGCCAGCAGTTTTCTGGACACCGAAGCCTACGAGCAGTACTTC. Translating gives CASSFLDTEAYEQYF.

The chain has TRBV11-3 and TRBJ2-5; TRBD2 agrees at 7 bases. Germline-derived CDR1 and CDR2 are SGHNT and YENEEA. This CDR3 is built from 17 residues. J was trimmed by 4 bases and V by 0 bases; bases with no gene match: 11. The CDR3 nucleotides read TGTGCCAGCAGCTTAGATCTAGGACTAGGTCCCCCAGAGACCCAGTACTTC. Translation gives CASSLDLGLGPPETQYF.

The chain couples TRBV7-8 to TRBJ2-1; D is undetermined. Germline values: CDR1 SGHVS, CDR2 FQNEAQ. The ends were cut back, 7 bases at V and 7 bases at J, with 23 bases in the middle. The CDR3 covers 16 residues. The CDR3 region is CASIVFRGSLGNEQFF. In DNA form, the CDR3 reads TGTGCCAGCATCGTTTTTCGCGGCAGCCTGGGGAATGAGCAGTTCTTC. Drawing the rest from reference TRBV7-8 and TRBJ2-1, the complete variable domain is GAGVSQSPRYKVAKRGQDVALRCDPISGHVSLFWYQQALGQGPEFLTYFQNEAQLDKSGLPSDRFFAERPEGSVSTLKIQRTQQEDSAVYLCASIVFRGSLGNEQFFGPGTRLTVL.

V is TRBV29-1 and J is TRBJ1-1; D call uncertain. V was clipped by 6 bases and J by 3 bases, with 17 bases between them. The CDR3 consists of 14 residues. The germline gives CDR1 SQVTM, CDR2 ANQGSEA. The CDR3 coding sequence is TGCAGCGTCCCCCGTTTAGACGGTTACACTGAAGCTTTCTTT. This sequence encodes CSVPRLDGYTEAFF.

The chain employs TRBV6-4 and TRBJ2-1; 9 bases agree with TRBD2. CDR1 is MRHNA and CDR2 is SNTAGT in the germline V gene. This CDR3 has 17 amino acids. The trim removed 6 bases at V and 8 bases at J, leaving 17 bases unmatched. CDR3 loop: CASSSGISRGGPDEQFF. Written as DNA, the CDR3 is TGTGCCAGCAGCTCCGGGATTTCGCGGGGGGGCCCGGATGAGCAGTTCTTC.

This rearrangement joins TRBV2 to TRBJ1-1; a weak D match, TRBD1 (6 bases). CDR1 and CDR2 from the germline V gene are SNHLY and FYNNEI. The ends were cut back, 3 bases at V and 8 bases at J, with 10 bases in the middle. The length of the CDR3 is 12 residues. CDR3 loop: CASSDVGTEAFF. The CDR3 region has the DNA TGTGCCAGCAGTGACGTCGGGACAGAAGCTTTCTTT. Full variable domain (missing parts from reference TRBV2 and TRBJ1-1): EPEVTQTPSHQVTQMGQEVILRCVPISNHLYFYWYRQILGQKVEFLVSFYNNEISEKSEIFDDQFSVERPDGSNFTLKIRSTKLEDSAMYFCASSDVGTEAFFGQGTRLTVV.

The V gene is TRBV5-6, the J gene TRBJ2-7, with TRBD1 matching over 10 bases. This CDR3 is 13 amino acids long. Per germline, CDR1 SGHDT and CDR2 YYEEEE. V trimming: 0 bases; J trimming: 6 bases; junction bases outside the gene matches: 0. The CDR3 DNA reads as TGTGCCAGCAGCTTGGGGACAGGGGGCGAGCAGTACTTC. The encoded protein is CASSLGTGGEQYF.

This clone has only a few counts. This chain joins TRBV27 and TRBJ2-3; possibly TRBD2 for D (6 bases). CDR1 and CDR2 from the germline V gene are MNHEY and SMNVEV (reference sequence). Trimming cost V 6 bases and J 8 bases, with 15 bases left between them. This CDR3 has 13 residues. CDR3 in DNA: TGTGCCAGCAGATCCGGACTATCCGCTACGCAGTATTTT. Protein sequence: CASRSGLSATQYF.

The chain has TRBV11-3 and TRBJ1-1; D is ambiguous. V shed 4 bases and J shed 5 bases, with 8 bases lying between them. The CDR3 loop spans 12 amino acids. Per germline, CDR1 SGHNT and CDR2 YENEEA. In DNA, the CDR3 is TGTGCCAGCAGCTCAAGCTGGACTGAAGCTTTCTTT. This translates into CASSSSWTEAFF. Variable domain in full (rest from reference TRBV11-3 and TRBJ1-1): EAGVVQSPRYKIIEKKQPVAFWCNPISGHNTLYWYLQNLGQGPELLIRYENEEAVDDSQLPKDRFSAERLKGVDSTLKIQPAELGDSAVYLCASSSSWTEAFFGQGTRLTVV.